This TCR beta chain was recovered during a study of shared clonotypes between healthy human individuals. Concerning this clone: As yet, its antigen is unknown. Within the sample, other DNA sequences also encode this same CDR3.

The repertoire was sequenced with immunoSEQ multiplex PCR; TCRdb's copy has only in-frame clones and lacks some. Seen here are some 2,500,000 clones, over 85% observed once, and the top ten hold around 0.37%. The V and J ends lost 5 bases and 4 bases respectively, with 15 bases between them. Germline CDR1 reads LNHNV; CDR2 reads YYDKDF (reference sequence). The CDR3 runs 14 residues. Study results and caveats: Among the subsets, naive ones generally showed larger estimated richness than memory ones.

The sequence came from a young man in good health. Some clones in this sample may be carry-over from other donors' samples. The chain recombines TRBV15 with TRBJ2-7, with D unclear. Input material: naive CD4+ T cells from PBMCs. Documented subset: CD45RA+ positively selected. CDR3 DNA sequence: TGTGCCACCAGCCGGGTGGGTCAGACATACGAGCAGTACTTC. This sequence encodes CATSRVGQTYEQYF.